This T cell receptor (beta chain) was documented in a study of cytomegalovirus exposure and HLA in healthy donors. The study, taken as a whole, reports: Sequence variants that were highly shared formed a cluster that was likely a sequencing artifact.

Turning to this clone: As yet, its antigen is unknown.

The PCR employed 60 Vbeta primers together with 13 Jbeta primers. This table comes from immunoSEQ multiplex PCR, and its TCRdb copy is limited to in-frame clones, with some not included. The sample carries some 140,000 clones, more than 70% recorded once. Deletions cut 3 bases from V and 1 base from J, with 10 bases between. CDR1 is SGHRS and CDR2 is YFSETQ in the germline V gene. This CDR3 spans 15 amino acids. What was sequenced was PBMCs. The gene calls are TRBV5-1 and TRBJ2-2, with a possible D match to TRBD2 (5 bases). This TCR came from a male donor in good health and CMV-seropositive. Written as DNA, the CDR3 is TGCGCCAGCAGCTCCGGGGTGGGGAACACCGGGGAGCTGTTTTTT. Encoded protein: CASSSGVGNTGELFF.